This T cell receptor beta chain was sequenced in a study of patients and donors after allogeneic stem cell transplantation (dated by TCRdb to the early 2020s). Within its sample, this clonotype is medium-sized (0.01 to 0.1%). The target of this receptor is not known. Qualities for individual bases were not recorded, and no much larger clone is one base off. Counted from cysteine to phenylalanine, this CDR3 has 15 amino acids. Just the 45-base CDR3 DNA is kept, in frame starting at base 1. From the germline V gene, CDR1 is SGDLS and CDR2 is YYNGEE. V lost 0 bases and J lost 2 bases; the stretch between them is 9 bases long. The library was prepared using RT-PCR. TCRdb lists the instrument as NextSeq 550. TCRdb reworked the public reads: Q25 trimming with fastp, MiXCR clone assembly, productive beta chains retained. Rows merge per CDR3 protein into single entries with the most common DNA and genes. The sample records roughly 200,000 distinct CDR3 sequences, 38% of which are singletons. The top ten clones comprise around a tenth of the sample.

Input material: blood, either unsorted or a sorted T cell fraction (not recorded which). The sequence was obtained from a human donor who was either an allogeneic HSCT recipient or a stem cell or donor lymphocyte infusion donor (not recorded which). It is not recorded whose cells these are; they may come from a transplant donor. The rearrangement joined TRBV9 to TRBJ2-1; too little of a D gene remains to name it. The CDR3 region reads CASSVAYSTYNEQFF. DNA sequence: TGTGCCAGCAGCGTAGCGTACAGCACCTACAATGAGCAGTTCTTC.